This entry describes one TCR beta chain. Antigen specificity is unknown. Trimming took 3 bases from V and 4 from J, leaving 9 bases between them. Germline values: CDR1 SGDLS, CDR2 YYNGEE. The CDR3 totals 13 residues. For TCR beta, libraries came from iRepertoire HTBI primers and Arm-PCR of CDR3 regions. TCRdb recomputed calls from the multiplex PCR reads with MiXCR, one row per CDR3 protein. This sample has 300,000 to 400,000 distinct CDR3 sequences, with about a sixth found just once. Time point described: newly diagnosed GD, antithyroid drugs for less than 3 months. From PBMCs, RNA was extracted and then used to make the TCR library. As collected, the peripheral blood samples measured around 9 milliliters each and went into EDTA tubes. The data are from a study of regulatory T cells in long-lasting Graves disease. Study-wide results and caveats: Under persistent disease, TRBV28, TRBJ1-2 and TRBJ2-5 were used preferentially. Public clonotype sharing was higher in persistent than newly diagnosed patients.

Sequencing used peripheral blood mononuclear cells (PBMCs), obtained at new diagnosis, from a patient treated with antithyroid drugs. V and J are TRBV9 and TRBJ2-3; possibly TRBD1 for D (6 bases). This sequence was found in a female donor with Graves disease. The CDR3 region is CASSGNRADTQYF. CDR3 coding DNA: TGTGCCAGCAGCGGGAACAGGGCAGATACGCAGTATTTT. The entire variable domain, with the rest obtained from reference TRBV9 and TRBJ2-3, is as follows: DSGVTQTPKHLITATGQRVTLRCSPRSGDLSVYWYQQSLDQGLQFLIQYYNGEERAKGNILERFSAQQFPDLHSELNLSSLELGDSALYFCASSGNRADTQYFGPGTRLTVL.